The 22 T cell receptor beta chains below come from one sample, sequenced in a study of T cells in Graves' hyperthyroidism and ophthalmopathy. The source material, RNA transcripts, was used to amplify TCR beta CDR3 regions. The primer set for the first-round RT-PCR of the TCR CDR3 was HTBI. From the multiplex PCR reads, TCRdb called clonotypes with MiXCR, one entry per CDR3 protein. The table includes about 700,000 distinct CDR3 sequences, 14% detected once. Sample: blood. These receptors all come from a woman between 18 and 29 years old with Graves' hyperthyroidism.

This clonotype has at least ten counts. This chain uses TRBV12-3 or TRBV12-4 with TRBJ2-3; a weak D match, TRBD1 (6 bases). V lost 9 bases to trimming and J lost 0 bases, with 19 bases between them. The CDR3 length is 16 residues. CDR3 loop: CASSGGRGSSTDTQYF. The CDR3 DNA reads TGTGCCAGTAGTGGGGGAAGGGGGTCTAGCACAGATACGCAGTATTTT.

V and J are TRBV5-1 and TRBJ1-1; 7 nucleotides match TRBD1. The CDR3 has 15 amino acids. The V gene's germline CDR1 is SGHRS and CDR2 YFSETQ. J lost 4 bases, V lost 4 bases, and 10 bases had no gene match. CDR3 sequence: CASSADRVWGTEAFF. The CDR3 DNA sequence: TGCGCCAGCAGCGCAGACAGGGTATGGGGCACTGAAGCTTTCTTT.

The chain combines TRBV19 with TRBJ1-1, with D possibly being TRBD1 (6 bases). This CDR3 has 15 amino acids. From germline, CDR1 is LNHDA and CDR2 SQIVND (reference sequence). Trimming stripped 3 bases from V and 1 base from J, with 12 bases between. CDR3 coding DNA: TGTGCCAGTAGTATGTCAGGGGTGGAGAACACTGAAGCTTTCTTT. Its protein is CASSMSGVENTEAFF.

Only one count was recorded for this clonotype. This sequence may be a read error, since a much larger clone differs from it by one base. The chain's CDR3 is CASSSRQGGINEQFF. The CDR3 coding sequence is TGTGCCAGCAGCTCCAGACAGGGAGGTATCAATGAGCAGTTCTTC. The chain combines TRBV7-9 with TRBJ2-1; tentative D call: TRBD1 (7 bases). Germline V gene lookup returns CDR1 SEHNR and CDR2 FQNEAQ (reference sequence). The CDR3 length is 15 residues. Trimming took off 4 bases at V and 6 bases at J, with 16 bases between the two ends.

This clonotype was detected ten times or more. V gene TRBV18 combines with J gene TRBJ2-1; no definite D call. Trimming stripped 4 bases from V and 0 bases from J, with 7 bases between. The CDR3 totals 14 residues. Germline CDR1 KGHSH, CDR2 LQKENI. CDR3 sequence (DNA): TGTGCCAGCTCACTTTCGGACTCCTACAATGAGCAGTTCTTC. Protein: CASSLSDSYNEQFF.

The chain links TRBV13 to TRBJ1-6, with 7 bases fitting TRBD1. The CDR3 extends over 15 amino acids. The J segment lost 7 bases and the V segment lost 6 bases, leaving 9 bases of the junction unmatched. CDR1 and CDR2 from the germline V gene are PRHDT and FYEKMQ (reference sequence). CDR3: CASSEETGRNSPLHF. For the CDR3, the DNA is TGTGCCAGCAGTGAAGAGACAGGGCGGAATTCACCCCTCCACTTT.

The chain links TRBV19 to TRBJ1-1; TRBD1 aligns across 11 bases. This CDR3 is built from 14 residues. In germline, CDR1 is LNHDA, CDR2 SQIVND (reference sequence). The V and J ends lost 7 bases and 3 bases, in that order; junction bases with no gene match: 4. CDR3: CASTWDRGDTEAFF. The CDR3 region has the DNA TGTGCCAGTACCTGGGACAGGGGGGACACTGAAGCTTTCTTT.

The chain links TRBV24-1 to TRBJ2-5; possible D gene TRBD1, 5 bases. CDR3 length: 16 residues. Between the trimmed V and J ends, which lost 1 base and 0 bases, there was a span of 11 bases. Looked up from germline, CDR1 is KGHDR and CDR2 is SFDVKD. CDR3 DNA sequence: TGTGCCACCAGTGATTTCCTCAGGGCCGACCAAGAGACCCAGTACTTC. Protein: CATSDFLRADQETQYF.

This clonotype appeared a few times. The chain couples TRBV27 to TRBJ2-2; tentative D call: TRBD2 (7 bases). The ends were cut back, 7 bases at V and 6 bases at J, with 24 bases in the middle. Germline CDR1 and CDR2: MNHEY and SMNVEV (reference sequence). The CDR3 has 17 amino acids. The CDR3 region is CASTRSGGPRKAGELFF. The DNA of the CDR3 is TGTGCCAGCACCCGGTCGGGGGGCCCCCGAAAAGCCGGGGAGCTGTTTTTT.

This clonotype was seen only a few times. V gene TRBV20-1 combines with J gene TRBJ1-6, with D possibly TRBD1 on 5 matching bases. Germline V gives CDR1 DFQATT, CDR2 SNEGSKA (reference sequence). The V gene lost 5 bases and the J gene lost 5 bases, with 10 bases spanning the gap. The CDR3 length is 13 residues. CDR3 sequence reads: CSAQGPNNSPLHF. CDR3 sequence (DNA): TGCAGTGCTCAGGGTCCTAATAATTCACCCCTCCACTTT.

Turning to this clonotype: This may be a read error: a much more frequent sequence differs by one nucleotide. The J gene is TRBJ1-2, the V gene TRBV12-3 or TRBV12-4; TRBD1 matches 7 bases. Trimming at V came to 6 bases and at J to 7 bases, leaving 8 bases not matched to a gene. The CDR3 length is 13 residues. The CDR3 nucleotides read TGTGCCAGCAGAACACCGGGACAGCGTGGCTACACCTTC. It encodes CASRTPGQRGYTF.

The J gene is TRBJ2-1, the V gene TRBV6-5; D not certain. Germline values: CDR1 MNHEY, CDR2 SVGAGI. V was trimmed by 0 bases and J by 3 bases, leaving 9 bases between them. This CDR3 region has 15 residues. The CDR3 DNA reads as TGTGCCAGCAGTTACTCCTTGACGGGCTACAATGAGCAGTTCTTC. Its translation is CASSYSLTGYNEQFF.

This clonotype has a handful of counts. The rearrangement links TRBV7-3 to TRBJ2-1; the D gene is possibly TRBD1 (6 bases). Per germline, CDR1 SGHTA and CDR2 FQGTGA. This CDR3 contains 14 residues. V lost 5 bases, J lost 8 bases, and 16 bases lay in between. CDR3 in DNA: TGTGCCAGCAGCCAGGCAGGGGTTATAGATGAGCAGTTCTTC. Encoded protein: CASSQAGVIDEQFF.

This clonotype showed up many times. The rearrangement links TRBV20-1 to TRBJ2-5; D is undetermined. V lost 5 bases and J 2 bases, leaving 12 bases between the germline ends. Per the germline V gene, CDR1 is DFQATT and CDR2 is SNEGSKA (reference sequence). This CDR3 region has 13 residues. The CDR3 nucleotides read TGCAGTGCTCCCCTGGCACCGCAAGAGACCCAGTACTTC. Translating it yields CSAPLAPQETQYF.

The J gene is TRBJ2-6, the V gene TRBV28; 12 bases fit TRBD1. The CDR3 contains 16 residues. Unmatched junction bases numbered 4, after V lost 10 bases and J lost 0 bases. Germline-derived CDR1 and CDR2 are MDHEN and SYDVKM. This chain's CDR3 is CATGTGGFSGANVLTF. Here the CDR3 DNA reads TGTGCCACCGGGACAGGGGGCTTCTCTGGGGCCAACGTCCTGACTTTC.

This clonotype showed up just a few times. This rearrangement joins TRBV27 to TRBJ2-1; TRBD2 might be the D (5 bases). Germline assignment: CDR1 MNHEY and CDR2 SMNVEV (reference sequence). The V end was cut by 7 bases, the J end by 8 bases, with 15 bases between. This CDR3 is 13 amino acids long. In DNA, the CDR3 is TGTGCCAGCACCCCCGAGGGTGATGATGAGCAGTTCTTC. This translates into CASTPEGDDEQFF.

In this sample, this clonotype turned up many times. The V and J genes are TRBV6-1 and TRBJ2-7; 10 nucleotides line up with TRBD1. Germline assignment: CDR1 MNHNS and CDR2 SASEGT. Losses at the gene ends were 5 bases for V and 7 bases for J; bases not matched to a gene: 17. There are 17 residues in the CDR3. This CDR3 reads CASSPEGTGVKGMEQYF. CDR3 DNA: TGTGCCAGCAGTCCGGAGGGGACAGGGGTTAAAGGTATGGAGCAGTACTTC.

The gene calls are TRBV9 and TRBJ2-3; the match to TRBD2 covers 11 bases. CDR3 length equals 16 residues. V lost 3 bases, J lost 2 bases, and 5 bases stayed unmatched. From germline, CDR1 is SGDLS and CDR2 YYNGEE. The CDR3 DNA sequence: TGTGCCAGCAGCGGGGGGACTAGCGGAAACACAGATACGCAGTATTTT. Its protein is CASSGGTSGNTDTQYF.

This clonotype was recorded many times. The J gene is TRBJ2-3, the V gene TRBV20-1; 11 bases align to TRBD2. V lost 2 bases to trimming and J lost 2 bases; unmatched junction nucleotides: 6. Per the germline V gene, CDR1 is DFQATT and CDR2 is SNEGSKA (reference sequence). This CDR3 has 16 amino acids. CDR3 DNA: TGCAGTGCTAGACATAGCGGGAGGGTCTACACAGATACGCAGTATTTT. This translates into CSARHSGRVYTDTQYF.

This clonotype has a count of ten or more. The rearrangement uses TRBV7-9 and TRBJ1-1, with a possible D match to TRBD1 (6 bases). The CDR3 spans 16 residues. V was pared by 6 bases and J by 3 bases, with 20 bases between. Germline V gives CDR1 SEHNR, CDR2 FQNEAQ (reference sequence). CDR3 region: CASRPPRQGRDTEAFF. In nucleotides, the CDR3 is TGTGCCAGCAGACCTCCCCGGCAGGGGAGAGACACTGAAGCTTTCTTT.

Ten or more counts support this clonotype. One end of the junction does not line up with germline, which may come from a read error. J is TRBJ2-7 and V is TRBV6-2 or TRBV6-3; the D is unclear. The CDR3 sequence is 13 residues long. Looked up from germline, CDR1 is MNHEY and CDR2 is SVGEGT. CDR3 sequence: CASSYGGPYERYF. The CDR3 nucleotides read TGTGCCAGCAGTTACGGCGGACCCTACGAGCGGTACTTC.

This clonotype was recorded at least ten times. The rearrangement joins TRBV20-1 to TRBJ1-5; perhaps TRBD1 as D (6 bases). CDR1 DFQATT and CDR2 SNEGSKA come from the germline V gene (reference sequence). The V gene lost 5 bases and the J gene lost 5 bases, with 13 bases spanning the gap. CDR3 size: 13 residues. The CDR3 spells CSAFGAGDQPQHF. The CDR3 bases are TGCAGTGCTTTCGGCGCAGGGGATCAGCCCCAGCATTTT.